This T cell receptor (beta chain) originates from a study of technical replicates of blood from a handful of donors. TCRdb's table, derived via immunoSEQ multiplex PCR, lists solely in-frame clones and lacks some. The data hold around 84,000 clones, with about 98% observed a single time. Trimming cost V 8 bases and J 1 base, with 11 bases left between them. The germline V gene encodes CDR1 MRHNA and CDR2 SNTAGT. This CDR3 spans 14 amino acids. The TCR originated in a human donor in good health. The J gene is TRBJ2-2, the V gene TRBV6-4; perhaps TRBD2 as D (5 bases). Sequencing input: T cells isolated from PBMCs. CDR3 in amino acids: CASQIARNTGELFF. The CDR3 DNA reads TGTGCCAGCCAGATAGCGAGGAACACCGGGGAGCTGTTTTTT.